The next 5 T cell receptor beta chains were all read from a single sample in a study of T cell repertoires in cytomegalovirus infection. A single record per CDR3 protein comes from TCRdb applying MiXCR to the reads. This table has 250,000 to 400,000 distinct CDR3 sequences, around a quarter appearing once. The antigens of these receptors remain unknown. The source was cultured PBMCs, collected from culture after CMV antigen stimulation. The receptors were gathered from a human donor in good health (CMV status not recorded). Some clones in this sample may be carry-over from other donors' samples.

The sample holds many counts of this clonotype. V is TRBV7-2 and J is TRBJ2-7; 8 bases are a match to TRBD1. J was trimmed by 1 base and V by 0 bases; bases with no gene match: 11. CDR3 length equals 18 residues. Germline V gene data show CDR1 as SGHTA and CDR2 as FQGNSA. The CDR3 region has the DNA TGTGCCAGCAGCTTAGCCCCCTCCTCCGGGACAGGTTCCTACGAGCAGTACTTC. Amino acids: CASSLAPSSGTGSYEQYF.

This sequence joins TRBV5-6 and TRBJ1-5; TRBD1 might be the D (6 bases). In germline, CDR1 is SGHDT, CDR2 YYEEEE. The CDR3 sequence is 15 residues long. V lost 0 bases, J lost 9 bases, and 16 bases lay in between. Written as DNA, the CDR3 is TGTGCCAGCAGCTTGGGACTGGGGGGCCAGGGGCCCCAGCATTTT. Amino acids: CASSLGLGGQGPQHF.

The rearrangement links TRBV20-1 to TRBJ2-1; possibly TRBD1 for D (5 bases). The CDR3 is 15 amino acids. Germline CDR1 reads DFQATT; CDR2 reads SNEGSKA (reference sequence). V lost 0 bases and J 1 base, leaving 10 bases between the germline ends. The CDR3 protein is CSARDLQESYNEQFF. The CDR3 nucleotides read TGCAGTGCTAGAGATTTACAGGAGTCCTACAATGAGCAGTTCTTC.

This chain links TRBV7-8 with TRBJ2-5; TRBD1 might be the D (6 bases). This CDR3 is 19 amino acids long. The V end lost 0 bases, the J end lost 0 bases, and 20 bases lay between the germline ends. Germline loops: CDR1 SGHVS, CDR2 FQNEAQ. The CDR3 reads CASSLASRVEGVDQETQYF. For the CDR3, the DNA is TGTGCCAGCAGCTTAGCATCCAGGGTAGAGGGGGTAGACCAAGAGACCCAGTACTTC.

This clonotype was seen ten or more times. The V call is TRBV7-6, the J call TRBJ2-7, with TRBD2 as a possible D gene (5 bases). The germline gives CDR1 SGHVS, CDR2 FNYEAQ. The V end lost 1 base, the J end lost 5 bases, and 12 bases lay between the germline ends. The CDR3 totals 14 residues. The CDR3 DNA is TGTGCCAGCAGCTTAGGGCAGGCGGGCAACGAGCAGTACTTC. It codes for CASSLGQAGNEQYF.